The 12 T cell receptor beta chains in this list originate from one sample, sequenced in a study of identical twins (dated by TCRdb to 2016 to 2018). Library construction relied on 5' RACE. Sequencing was carried out with an Illumina HiSeq 2000. TCRdb reanalyzed the raw reads on its own, using fastp at Q25 for trimming and MiXCR for clone calling, and kept in-frame beta chains. Rows are combined by CDR3 protein, so each entry shows the most common genes and DNA. Recorded for this sample are about 690,000 distinct CDR3 sequences; roughly 20% of them occurred a single time. The ten top clones hold 4% to 5.5% of the sample. The same specimen was also included in a second study, on T cells expressing NK-cell markers.

The sequencing sample was made of PBMCs. The receptors stem from a woman in her late teens or twenties in good health.

The rearrangement uses TRBV7-9 and TRBJ1-1; D might be TRBD1 (5 bases). Germline CDR1 SEHNR, CDR2 FQNEAQ (reference sequence). This CDR3 spans 12 amino acids. Trimming removed 10 bases at V and 1 base at J, with 10 bases between. In nucleotides, the CDR3 is TGTGCCACCGGAAGGGGGAACACTGAAGCTTTCTTT. As protein: CATGRGNTEAFF.

This clonotype was counted a few times. The chain uses TRBV20-1 and TRBJ2-4; possible D gene TRBD2, 5 bases. V gave up 6 bases and J gave up 2 bases, with 11 bases separating them. This CDR3 has 13 amino acids. The V gene's germline CDR1 is DFQATT and CDR2 SNEGSKA (reference sequence). Here the CDR3 reads CSARGQSKNIQYF. The CDR3 DNA reads as TGCAGTGCCCGAGGGCAGTCCAAAAACATTCAGTACTTC.

The rearrangement joins TRBV6-5 to TRBJ1-2; D not resolved. CDR1 is MNHEY, CDR2 SVGAGI, per germline. Trimming stripped 0 bases from V and 4 bases from J, with 12 bases between. There are 15 residues in the CDR3. This chain's CDR3 is CASSYSKEPAYGYTF. CDR3 DNA: TGTGCCAGCAGTTACTCTAAGGAACCTGCCTATGGCTACACCTTC.

This clonotype was seen repeatedly, ten times or more. V gene TRBV24-1 combines with J gene TRBJ2-4, with no clear D. Germline CDR1 and CDR2: KGHDR and SFDVKD. The V and J ends lost 3 bases and 7 bases respectively, with 6 bases between them. The CDR3 has 12 residues. CDR3 in amino acids: CATSDSLNIQYF. The CDR3 DNA follows: TGTGCCACCAGTGATAGTTTGAACATTCAGTACTTC.

This clonotype has a count of ten or more. The chain joins TRBV5-5 to TRBJ2-1, with 9 bases that match TRBD2. The junction had 8 bases not matched to a gene; V was cut back by 4 bases and J by 6 bases. Germline loops: CDR1 SGHKS, CDR2 YYEKEE (reference sequence). The CDR3 runs to 15 residues. CDR3 in DNA: TGTGCCAGCAGCCGCCTAGGCGGGAGGGCCAATGAGCAGTTCTTC. Translation gives CASSRLGGRANEQFF.

The V and J genes are TRBV3-1 and TRBJ2-7, with D unresolved. V lost 1 base to trimming and J lost 0 bases, with 7 bases between them. From germline, CDR1 is LGHDT and CDR2 YNNKEL (reference sequence). The CDR3 extends over 14 amino acids. This chain's CDR3 is CASSQVAISYEQYF. In DNA, the CDR3 is TGTGCCAGCAGCCAAGTTGCGATCTCCTACGAGCAGTACTTC.

Comments on this clonotype: An end of the junction does not agree with germline; a read error may underlie this. The CDR3 coding sequence is TGTGCCAGCAGTTTTAGTCTAGCGGGAGTCTCGACTCAATTC. Translated: CASSFSLAGVSTQF. The chain joins TRBV12-3 or TRBV12-4 to TRBJ2-7; 10 nucleotides agree with TRBD2. The CDR3 covers 14 residues.

This clonotype was counted at least ten times. This chain connects TRBV3-1 to TRBJ2-6; 7 bases line up with TRBD1. CDR1 is LGHDT, CDR2 YNNKEL, per germline (reference sequence). This CDR3 spans 16 amino acids. The J segment lost 3 bases and the V segment lost 6 bases, leaving 8 bases of the junction unmatched. The CDR3 protein is CASSPRGLIGANVLTF. The CDR3 DNA reads as TGTGCCAGCAGTCCCAGGGGGTTAATTGGGGCCAACGTCCTGACTTTC.

This clonotype was counted between two and nine times. The rearrangement uses TRBV20-1 and TRBJ2-5; D is undetermined. The CDR3 runs 14 residues. CDR1 is DFQATT, CDR2 SNEGSKA, per germline (reference sequence). V lost 1 base and J 7 bases, leaving 16 bases between the germline ends. The CDR3 DNA reads as TGCAGTGCTAGAGTGCAACCCCTCAGTGGGACCCAGTACTTC. Translating it yields CSARVQPLSGTQYF.

The chain employs TRBV15 and TRBJ2-7, with D perhaps TRBD1 (6 bases). Germline V gene sequence: CDR1 LNHNV, CDR2 YYDKDF (reference sequence). The CDR3 length is 15 residues. The germline V and J ends were trimmed by 0 bases and 4 bases, with 13 bases remaining between them. CDR3 DNA sequence: TGTGCCACCAGCAGAGAGTACACCACAGGGTACGAGCAGTACTTC. Protein product: CATSREYTTGYEQYF.

This clonotype has more than one count but fewer than ten. This chain connects TRBV20-1 to TRBJ1-1; 9 positions match TRBD1. Germline V gene lookup returns CDR1 DFQATT and CDR2 SNEGSKA (reference sequence). This CDR3 has 14 residues. The V segment lost 1 base and the J segment 7 bases; nucleotides outside the gene matches: 7. For the CDR3, the DNA is TGCAGTGCTAGAGGGGGACAGGGAACCCGTGAAGCTTTCTTT. Its translation is CSARGGQGTREAFF.

This clonotype has a handful of counts. This rearrangement joins TRBV27 to TRBJ2-7; D perhaps matches TRBD2 (6 bases). Germline CDR1 MNHEY, CDR2 SMNVEV (reference sequence). This CDR3 spans 14 amino acids. The V end was cut by 3 bases, the J end by 2 bases, with 11 bases between. CDR3 in DNA: TGTGCCAGCAGTTTGTTTTCGGGAGCCTACGAGCAGTACTTC. Translation: CASSLFSGAYEQYF.